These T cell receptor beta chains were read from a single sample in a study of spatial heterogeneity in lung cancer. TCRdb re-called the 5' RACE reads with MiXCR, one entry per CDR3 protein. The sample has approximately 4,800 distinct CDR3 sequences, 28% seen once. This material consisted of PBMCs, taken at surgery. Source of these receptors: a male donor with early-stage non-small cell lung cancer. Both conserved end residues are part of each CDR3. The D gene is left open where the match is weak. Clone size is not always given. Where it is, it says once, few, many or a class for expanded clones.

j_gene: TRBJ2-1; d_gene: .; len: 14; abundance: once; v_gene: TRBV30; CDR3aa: CAWSAGPARYEQFF; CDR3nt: TGTGCCTGGAGCGCCGGACCCGCGAGGTATGAGCAGTTCTTC
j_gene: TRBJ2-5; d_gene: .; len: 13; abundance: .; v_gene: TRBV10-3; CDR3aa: CAISGRQRETQYF; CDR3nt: TGTGCCATCAGTGGACGGCAGAGGGAGACCCAGTACTTC
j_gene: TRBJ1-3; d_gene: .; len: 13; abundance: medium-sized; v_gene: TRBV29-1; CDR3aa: CSVGESSGNTIYF; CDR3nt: TGCAGCGTTGGAGAGAGCTCTGGAAACACCATATATTTT
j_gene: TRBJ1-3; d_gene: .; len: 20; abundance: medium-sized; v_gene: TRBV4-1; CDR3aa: CASSLKEGTAGRNPGNTIYF; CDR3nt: TGCGCCAGCAGCCTCAAGGAGGGTACGGCAGGGAGAAATCCTGGAAACACCATATATTTT
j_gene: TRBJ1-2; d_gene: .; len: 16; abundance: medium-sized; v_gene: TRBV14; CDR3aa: CASSQRPGKENYGYTF; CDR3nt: TGTGCCAGCAGCCAACGACCGGGAAAGGAGAACTATGGCTACACCTTC
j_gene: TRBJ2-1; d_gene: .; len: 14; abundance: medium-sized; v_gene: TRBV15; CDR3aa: CATSGHRDYNEQFF; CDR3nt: TGTGCCACCAGCGGCCACAGAGACTACAATGAGCAGTTCTTC
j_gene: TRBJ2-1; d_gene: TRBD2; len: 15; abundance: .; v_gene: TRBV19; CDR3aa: CASSGTSGGGNEQFF; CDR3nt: TGTGCCAGTAGTGGGACTAGCGGGGGTGGAAATGAGCAGTTCTTC
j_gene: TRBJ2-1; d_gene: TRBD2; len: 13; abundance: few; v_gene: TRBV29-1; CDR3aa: CSVEVAGRNEQFF; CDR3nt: TGCAGCGTTGAGGTAGCGGGACGCAATGAGCAGTTCTTC
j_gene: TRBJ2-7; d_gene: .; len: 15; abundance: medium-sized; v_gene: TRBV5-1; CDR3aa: CASSPMDYPSYEQYF; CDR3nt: TGCGCCAGCAGCCCCATGGACTACCCCTCCTACGAGCAGTACTTC
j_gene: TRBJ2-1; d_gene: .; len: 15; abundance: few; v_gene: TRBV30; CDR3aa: CAWSVTGTGNPLQFF; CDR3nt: TGTGCCTGGAGTGTAACCGGGACTGGCAACCCCCTGCAGTTCTTC
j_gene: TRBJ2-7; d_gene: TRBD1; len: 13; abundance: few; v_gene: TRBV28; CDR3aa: CASSRGQPYEQYF; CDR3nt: TGTGCCAGCAGCAGGGGACAGCCCTACGAGCAGTACTTC
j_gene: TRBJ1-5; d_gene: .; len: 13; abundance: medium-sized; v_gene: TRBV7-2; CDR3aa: CASSRTNNQPQHF; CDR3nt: TGTGCCAGCAGCCGGACAAACAATCAGCCCCAGCATTTT
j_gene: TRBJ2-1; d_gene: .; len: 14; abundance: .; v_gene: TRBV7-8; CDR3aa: CASSLVQGRDEQFF; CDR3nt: TGTGCCAGCAGCTTAGTCCAGGGCCGCGATGAGCAGTTCTTC
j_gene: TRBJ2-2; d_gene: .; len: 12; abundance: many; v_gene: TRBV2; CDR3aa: CASRWGAGELFF; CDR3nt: TGTGCCAGCAGATGGGGAGCCGGGGAGCTGTTTTTT
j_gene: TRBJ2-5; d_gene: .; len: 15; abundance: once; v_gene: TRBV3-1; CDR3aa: CASSQLGDNQETQYF; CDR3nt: TGTGCCAGCAGCCAGCTAGGGGACAACCAAGAGACCCAGTACTTC
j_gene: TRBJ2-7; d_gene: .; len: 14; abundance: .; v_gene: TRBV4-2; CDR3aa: CASSQEKDVYEQYF; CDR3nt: TGTGCCAGCAGCCAAGAAAAGGATGTATACGAGCAGTACTTC
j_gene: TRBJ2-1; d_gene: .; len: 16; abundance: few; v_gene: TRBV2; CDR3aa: CASNPRTWRGASEQFF; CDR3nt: TGTGCCAGCAACCCACGCACCTGGCGTGGGGCCAGTGAGCAGTTCTTC
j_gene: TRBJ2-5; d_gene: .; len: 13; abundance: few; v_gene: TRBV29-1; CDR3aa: CSSGVVRGETQYF; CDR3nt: TGCAGTTCAGGGGTTGTCCGCGGGGAGACCCAGTACTTC
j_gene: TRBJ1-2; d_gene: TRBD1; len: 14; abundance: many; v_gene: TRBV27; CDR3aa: CASRRRGPNYGYTF; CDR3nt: TGTGCCAGCAGAAGGAGGGGGCCCAACTATGGCTACACCTTC
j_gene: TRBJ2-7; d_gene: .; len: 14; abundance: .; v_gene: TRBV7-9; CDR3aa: CASSLTTGSYEQYF; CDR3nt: TGTGCCAGCAGCTTAACCACAGGGTCCTACGAGCAGTACTTC
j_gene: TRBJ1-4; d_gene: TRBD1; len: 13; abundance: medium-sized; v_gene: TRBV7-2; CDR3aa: CASSFGTEEKLFF; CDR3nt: TGTGCCAGCAGCTTTGGGACAGAGGAAAAACTGTTTTTT
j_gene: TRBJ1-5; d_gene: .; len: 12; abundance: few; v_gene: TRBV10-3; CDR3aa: CAISDSNQPQHF; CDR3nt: TGTGCCATCTCGGACAGCAATCAGCCCCAGCATTTT
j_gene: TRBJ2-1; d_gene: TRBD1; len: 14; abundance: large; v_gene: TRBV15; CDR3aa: CATSRGQDTPEQFF; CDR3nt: TGTGCCACCAGCAGGGGACAGGACACGCCTGAGCAGTTCTTC
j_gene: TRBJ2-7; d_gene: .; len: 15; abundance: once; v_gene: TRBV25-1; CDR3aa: CASSEVSRGSYEQYF; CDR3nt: TGTGCCAGCAGTGAAGTCTCAAGGGGCTCCTACGAGCAGTACTTC